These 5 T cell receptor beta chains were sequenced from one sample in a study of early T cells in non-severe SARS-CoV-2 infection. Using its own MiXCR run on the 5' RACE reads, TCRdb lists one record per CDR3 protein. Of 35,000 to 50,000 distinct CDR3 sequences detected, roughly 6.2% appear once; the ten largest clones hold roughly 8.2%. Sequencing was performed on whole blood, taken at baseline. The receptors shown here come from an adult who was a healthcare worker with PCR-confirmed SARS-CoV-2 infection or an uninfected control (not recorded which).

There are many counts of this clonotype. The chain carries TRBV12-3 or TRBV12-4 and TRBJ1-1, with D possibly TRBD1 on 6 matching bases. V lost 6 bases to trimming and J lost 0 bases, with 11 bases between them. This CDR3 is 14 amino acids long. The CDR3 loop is CASSLGQMNTEAFF. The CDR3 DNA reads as TGTGCCAGCAGCCTCGGACAGATGAACACTGAAGCTTTCTTT.

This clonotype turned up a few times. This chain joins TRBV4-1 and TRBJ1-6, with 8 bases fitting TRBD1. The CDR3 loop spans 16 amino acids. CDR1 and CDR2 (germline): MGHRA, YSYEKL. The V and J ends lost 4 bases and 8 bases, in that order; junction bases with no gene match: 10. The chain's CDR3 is CASSRRIDRGHSPLHF. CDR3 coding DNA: TGCGCCAGCAGCCGAAGAATCGACAGGGGACATTCACCCCTCCACTTT.

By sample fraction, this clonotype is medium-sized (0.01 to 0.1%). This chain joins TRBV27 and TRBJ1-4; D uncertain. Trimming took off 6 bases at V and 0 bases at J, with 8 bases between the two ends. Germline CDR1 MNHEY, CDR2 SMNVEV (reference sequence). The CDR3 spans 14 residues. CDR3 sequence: CASRVAATNEKLFF. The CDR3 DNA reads TGTGCCAGCAGGGTGGCAGCAACTAATGAAAAACTGTTTTTT.

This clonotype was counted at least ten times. CDR3 coding DNA: TGTGCCAGCAGTCAAGGGGTGACCCAGTACTTC. Protein product: CASSQGVTQYF. The chain employs TRBV5-8 and TRBJ2-5; D might be TRBD1 (5 bases). CDR1 and CDR2 (germline): SGHTS, YDEGEE. The CDR3 loop spans 11 amino acids. The V gene lost 5 bases and the J gene lost 7 bases, with 9 bases spanning the gap.

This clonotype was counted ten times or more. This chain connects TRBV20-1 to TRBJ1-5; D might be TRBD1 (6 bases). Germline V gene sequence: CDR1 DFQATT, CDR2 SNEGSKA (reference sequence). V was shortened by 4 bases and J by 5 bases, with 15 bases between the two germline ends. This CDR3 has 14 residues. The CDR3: CSAKSRQAHQPQHF. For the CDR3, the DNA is TGCAGTGCTAAAAGCCGACAGGCCCATCAGCCCCAGCATTTT.